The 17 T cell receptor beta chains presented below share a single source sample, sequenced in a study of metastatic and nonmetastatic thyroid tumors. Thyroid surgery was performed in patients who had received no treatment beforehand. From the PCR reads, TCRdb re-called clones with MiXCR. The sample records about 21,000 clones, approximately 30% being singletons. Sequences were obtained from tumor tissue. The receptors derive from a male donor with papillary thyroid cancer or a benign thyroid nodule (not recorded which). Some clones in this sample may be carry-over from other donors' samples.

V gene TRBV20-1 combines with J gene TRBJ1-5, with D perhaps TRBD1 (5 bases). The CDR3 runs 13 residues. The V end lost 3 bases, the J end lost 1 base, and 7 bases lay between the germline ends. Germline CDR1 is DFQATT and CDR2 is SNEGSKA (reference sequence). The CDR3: CSASRVSNQPQHF. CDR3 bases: TGCAGTGCTAGCAGGGTCAGCAATCAGCCCCAGCATTTT.

The CDR3 sequence: CSAAVRLATYEQYF. The CDR3 nucleotides read TGCAGTGCTGCGGTTCGCCTGGCAACCTACGAGCAGTACTTC. This chain connects TRBV20-1 to TRBJ2-7, with unresolved D. Germline CDR1 and CDR2: DFQATT and SNEGSKA (reference sequence). V lost 5 bases and J lost 2, with 16 bases in between. The CDR3 runs 14 residues.

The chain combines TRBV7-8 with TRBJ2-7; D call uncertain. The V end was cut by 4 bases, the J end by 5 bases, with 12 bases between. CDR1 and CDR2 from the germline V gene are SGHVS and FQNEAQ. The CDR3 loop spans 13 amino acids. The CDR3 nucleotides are TGTGCCAGCAGCTCGTTCCTAGGCGACGAGCAGTACTTC. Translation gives CASSSFLGDEQYF.

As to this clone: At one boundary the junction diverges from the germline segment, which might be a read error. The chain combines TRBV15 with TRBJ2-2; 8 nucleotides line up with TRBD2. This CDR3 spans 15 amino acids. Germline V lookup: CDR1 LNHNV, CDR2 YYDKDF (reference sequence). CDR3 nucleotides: TGTGCCAGCAGCCAGGCAGCGGGAGTCACCGGGGAGCTGTTTTTT. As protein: CASSQAAGVTGELFF.

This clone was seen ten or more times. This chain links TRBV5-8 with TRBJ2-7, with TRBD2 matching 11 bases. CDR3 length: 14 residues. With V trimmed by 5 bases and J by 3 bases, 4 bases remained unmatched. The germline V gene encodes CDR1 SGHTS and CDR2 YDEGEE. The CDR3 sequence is CASRGGTSGYEQYF. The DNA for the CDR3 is TGTGCCAGCAGGGGCGGGACTAGCGGCTACGAGCAGTACTTC.

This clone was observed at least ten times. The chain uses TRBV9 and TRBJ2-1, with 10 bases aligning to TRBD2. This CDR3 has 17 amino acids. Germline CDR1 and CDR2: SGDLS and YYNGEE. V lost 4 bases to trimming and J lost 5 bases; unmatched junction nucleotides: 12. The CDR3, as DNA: TGTGCCAGCAGCACCCGGACTAGCGGATCAAGGGACAATGAGCAGTTCTTC. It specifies CASSTRTSGSRDNEQFF.

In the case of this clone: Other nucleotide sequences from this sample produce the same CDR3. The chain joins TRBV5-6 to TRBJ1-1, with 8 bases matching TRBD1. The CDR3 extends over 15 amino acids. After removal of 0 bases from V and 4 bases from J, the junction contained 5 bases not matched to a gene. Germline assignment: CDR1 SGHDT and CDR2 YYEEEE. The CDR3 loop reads CASSLGLQGGTEAFF. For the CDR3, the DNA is TGTGCCAGCAGCTTGGGACTACAGGGGGGCACTGAAGCTTTCTTT.

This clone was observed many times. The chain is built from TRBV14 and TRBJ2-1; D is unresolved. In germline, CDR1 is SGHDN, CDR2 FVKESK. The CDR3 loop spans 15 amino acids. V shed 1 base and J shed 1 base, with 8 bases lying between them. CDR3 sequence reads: CASSQARVSYNEQFF. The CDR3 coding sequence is TGTGCCAGCAGCCAAGCCCGGGTGTCCTACAATGAGCAGTTCTTC.

CDR3: CASSPPQGFNYGYTF. CDR3 bases: TGTGCCAGCTCACCACCACAGGGATTTAACTATGGCTACACCTTC. The chain couples TRBV18 to TRBJ1-2; TRBD1 might be the D (6 bases). CDR1 is KGHSH and CDR2 is LQKENI in the germline V gene. This CDR3 has 15 amino acids. V was clipped by 0 bases and J by 1 base, with 9 bases between them.

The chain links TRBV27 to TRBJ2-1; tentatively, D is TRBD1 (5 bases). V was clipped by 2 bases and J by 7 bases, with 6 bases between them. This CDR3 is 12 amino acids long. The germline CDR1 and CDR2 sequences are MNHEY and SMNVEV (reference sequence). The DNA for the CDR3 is TGTGCCAGCAGTTTAAGGGGAAATGAGCAGTTCTTC. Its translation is CASSLRGNEQFF.

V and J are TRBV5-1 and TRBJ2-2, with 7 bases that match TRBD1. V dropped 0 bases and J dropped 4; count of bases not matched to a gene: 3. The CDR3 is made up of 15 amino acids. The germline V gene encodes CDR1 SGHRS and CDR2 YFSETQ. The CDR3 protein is CASSLGTGLTGELFF. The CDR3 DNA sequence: TGCGCCAGCAGCTTGGGGACAGGCCTCACCGGGGAGCTGTTTTTT.

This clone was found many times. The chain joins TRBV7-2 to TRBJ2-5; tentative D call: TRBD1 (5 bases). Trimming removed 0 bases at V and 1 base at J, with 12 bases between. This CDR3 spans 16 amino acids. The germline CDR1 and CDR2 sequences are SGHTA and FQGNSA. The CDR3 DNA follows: TGTGCCAGCAGCTTAGCCCAGGGCTACCTCCAAGAGACCCAGTACTTC. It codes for CASSLAQGYLQETQYF.

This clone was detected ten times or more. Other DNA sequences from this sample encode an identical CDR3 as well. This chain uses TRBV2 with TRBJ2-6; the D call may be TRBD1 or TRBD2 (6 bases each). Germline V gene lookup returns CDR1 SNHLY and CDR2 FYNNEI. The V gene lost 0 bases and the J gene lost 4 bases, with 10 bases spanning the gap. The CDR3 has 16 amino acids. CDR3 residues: CASSEAGGVGANVLTF. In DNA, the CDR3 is TGTGCCAGCAGTGAAGCCGGGGGCGTCGGGGCCAACGTCCTGACTTTC.

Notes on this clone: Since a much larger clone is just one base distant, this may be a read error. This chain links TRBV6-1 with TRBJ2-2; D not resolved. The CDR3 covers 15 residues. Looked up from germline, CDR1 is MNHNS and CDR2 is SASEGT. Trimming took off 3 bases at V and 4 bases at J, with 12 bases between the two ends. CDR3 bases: TGTGCCAGCAGTGATTCAAGGGAATTCACCGGGGAGCTGTTTTTT. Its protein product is CASSDSREFTGELFF.

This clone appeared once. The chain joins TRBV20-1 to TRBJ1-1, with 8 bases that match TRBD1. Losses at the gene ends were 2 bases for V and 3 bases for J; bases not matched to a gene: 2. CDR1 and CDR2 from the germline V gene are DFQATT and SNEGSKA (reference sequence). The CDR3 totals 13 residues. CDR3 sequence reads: CSARQGADTEAFF. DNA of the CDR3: TGCAGTGCTAGACAGGGGGCTGACACTGAAGCTTTCTTT.

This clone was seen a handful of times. The CDR3 bases are TGCAGTGCTAGAGCCGGGACTGTTTATGGCTACACCTTC. The encoded protein is CSARAGTVYGYTF. The V gene is TRBV20-1, the J gene TRBJ1-2; D possibly corresponds to TRBD1 (5 bases). The V gene's germline CDR1 is DFQATT and CDR2 SNEGSKA (reference sequence). The CDR3 sequence is 13 residues long. The V gene lost 1 base and the J gene lost 5 bases, with 11 bases spanning the gap.

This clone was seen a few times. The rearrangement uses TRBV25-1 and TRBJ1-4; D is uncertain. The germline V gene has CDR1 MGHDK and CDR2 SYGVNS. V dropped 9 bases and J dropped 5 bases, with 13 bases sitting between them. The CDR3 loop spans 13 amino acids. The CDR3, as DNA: TGTGCCAGTCTTGATGCGTTCAATGAAAAACTGTTTTTT. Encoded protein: CASLDAFNEKLFF.